Given below is one TCR beta chain in context. Its specificity is unknown. The sample belongs to a study of vaccination and CD4 T cells after COVID-19. Study-wide context: The makeup of the convalescents was six males and four females, two of them Hispanic. Post-vaccination specimens were collected at a median of roughly 69 days following dose two (range 14 to 241). Regarding the study as a whole: Spike mono-reactivity was shown by 304 of 307 vaccine-specific clones in convalescent patients.

The Oncomine TCR Beta short-read assay was applied to DNA of cultured CD4+ T cells. Each CDR3 protein gets one entry after TCRdb re-called the PCR reads with MiXCR. Of under 25,000 distinct CDR3 sequences in the sample, 26% were seen once. With V trimmed by 6 bases and J by 0 bases, 13 bases remained unmatched. Germline V gene data show CDR1 as DFQATT and CDR2 as SNEGSKA (reference sequence). The CDR3 runs 17 residues. Treatment reported: roughly 11-day PBMC culture with coronavirus spike peptide pools or control peptides (ViraFEST assay). Antigen-specific T cells were expanded with peptide pools by ViraFEST, and TCRs were then sequenced.

Sequenced material: cultured CD4+ T cells from blood. The sequence was collected from a human donor with COVID-19. V usage is TRBV20-1 and J usage is TRBJ2-3; 9 nucleotides line up with TRBD2. The CDR3 sequence is CSAASALAGVSTDTQYF. CDR3 sequence (DNA): TGCAGTGCCGCCTCCGCTTTAGCGGGGGTTAGCACAGATACGCAGTATTTT.